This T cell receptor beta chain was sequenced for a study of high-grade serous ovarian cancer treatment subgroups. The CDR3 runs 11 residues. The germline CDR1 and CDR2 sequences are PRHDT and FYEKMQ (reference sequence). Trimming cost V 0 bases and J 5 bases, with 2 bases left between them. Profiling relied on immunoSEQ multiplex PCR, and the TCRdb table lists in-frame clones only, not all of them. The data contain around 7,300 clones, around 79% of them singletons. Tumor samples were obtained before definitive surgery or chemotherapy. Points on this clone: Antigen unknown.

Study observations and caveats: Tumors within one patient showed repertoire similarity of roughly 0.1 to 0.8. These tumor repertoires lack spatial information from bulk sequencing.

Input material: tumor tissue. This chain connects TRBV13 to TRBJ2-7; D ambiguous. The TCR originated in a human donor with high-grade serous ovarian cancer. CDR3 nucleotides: TGTGCCAGCAGCTTAGGCGACGAGCAGTACTTC. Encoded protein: CASSLGDEQYF.